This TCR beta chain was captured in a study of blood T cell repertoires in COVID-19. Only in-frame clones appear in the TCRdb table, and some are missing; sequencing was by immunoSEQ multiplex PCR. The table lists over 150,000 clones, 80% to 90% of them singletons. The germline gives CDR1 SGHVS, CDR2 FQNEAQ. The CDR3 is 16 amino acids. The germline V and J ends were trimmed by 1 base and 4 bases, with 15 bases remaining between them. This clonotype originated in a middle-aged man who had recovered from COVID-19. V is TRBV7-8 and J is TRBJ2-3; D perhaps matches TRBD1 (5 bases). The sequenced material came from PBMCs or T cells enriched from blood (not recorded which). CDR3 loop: CASSLGQSTGPDTQYF. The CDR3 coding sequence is TGTGCCAGCAGCTTAGGACAGTCCACAGGCCCAGATACGCAGTATTTT.